A selection of T cell receptor beta chains follows, all from one sample in a study of shared clonotypes between healthy human individuals. Some clones are missing from TCRdb's copy, which holds only in-frame ones; the method was immunoSEQ multiplex PCR. The repertoire includes about 2.3 million clones, 93% of them detected once, and 0.39% sits in the top ten. The sample consisted of naive CD4+ T cells from PBMCs. Receptors were obtained from a man between 18 and 29 years old in good health. Some clones in this sample may be carry-over from other donors' samples. Each CDR3 is given with its conserved first and last residue. A D gene is named only where the DNA matches it firmly. Where a row states a size, it is once, few, many or the class of an expanded clone; other rows omit it.

TRBJ2-1 TRBD1 NA TRBV5-6 CASTKTGLRAEQFF TGTGCCAGCACTAAGACAGGGCTTCGAGCGGAGCAGTTCTTC
TRBJ2-7 NA few TRBV2 CASSPTWNEQYF TGTGCCAGCAGCCCAACTTGGAACGAGCAGTACTTC
TRBJ1-2 NA NA TRBV19 CASSPRANYGYTF TGTGCCAGTAGCCCCAGGGCCAACTATGGCTACACCTTC
TRBJ1-3 TRBD1 NA TRBV7-2 CASSPDGTAGNTIYF TGTGCCAGCAGCCCAGATGGGACAGCGGGAAACACCATATATTTT
TRBJ1-4 TRBD1 NA TRBV7-2 CASSRTGRNEKLFF TGTGCCAGCAGCCGGACAGGGCGGAATGAAAAACTGTTTTTT
TRBJ2-1 TRBD1 NA TRBV7-2 CASSLRTGGLARGDNEQFF TGTGCCAGCAGCTTACGGACAGGGGGCTTAGCGAGGGGAGACAATGAGCAGTTCTTC
TRBJ1-1 NA NA TRBV28 CAIRATDRYTEAFF TGTGCCATCCGGGCGACAGATAGGTACACTGAAGCTTTCTTT
TRBJ1-4 TRBD1 NA TRBV11-2 CASSLVGTGGEKLFF TGTGCCAGCAGCTTAGTCGGGACAGGGGGCGAAAAACTGTTTTTT
TRBJ1-5 NA NA TRBV5-8 CASSLARAQRNQPQHF TGTGCCAGCAGCTTGGCCCGGGCACAACGCAATCAGCCCCAGCATTTT
TRBJ1-2 NA once TRBV30 CAWSLAGDGGYTF TGTGCCTGGAGTCTAGCGGGGGATGGTGGCTACACCTTC
TRBJ2-7 TRBD1 NA TRBV5-1 CASNSFDRDSYEQYF TGCGCCAGCAACTCTTTTGACAGGGATTCCTACGAGCAGTACTTC
TRBJ2-1 TRBD2 NA TRBV7-8 CASSLVGRTSGRVSSYNEQFF TGTGCCAGCAGCTTAGTTGGGAGGACTAGCGGGAGGGTCAGCTCCTACAATGAGCAGTTCTTC
TRBJ1-2 NA NA TRBV25-1 CASRGREGGGYTF TGTGCCAGCAGGGGGAGGGAAGGGGGTGGCTACACCTTC
TRBJ1-5 TRBD1 NA TRBV18 CASSPTPGTGYNQPQHF TGTGCCAGCTCACCAACCCCCGGGACAGGGTACAATCAGCCCCAGCATTTT
TRBJ1-1 TRBD1 NA TRBV4-2 CASSQVQGGTEAFF TGTGCCAGCAGCCAGGTACAGGGGGGGACTGAAGCTTTCTTT
TRBJ2-7 NA NA TRBV6-1 CAGGPSGTLAHEQYF TGTGCCGGGGGGCCTAGCGGAACCCTCGCCCACGAGCAGTACTTC
TRBJ2-5 NA NA TRBV19 CASSMTAQETQYF TGTGCCAGTAGTATGACAGCCCAAGAGACCCAGTACTTC
TRBJ1-2 NA NA TRBV28 CASSLGGHQTGGYTF TGTGCCAGCAGTTTGGGGGGACATCAGACGGGTGGCTACACCTTC
TRBJ2-7 NA NA TRBV28 CASRKIDPIHEQYF TGTGCCAGCAGGAAAATTGATCCTATACACGAGCAGTACTTC
TRBJ2-5 NA NA TRBV5-4 CASSLIRQIQETQYF TGTGCCAGCAGCTTGATCCGGCAGATCCAAGAGACCCAGTACTTC
TRBJ1-1 NA NA TRBV7-9 CASSFYEWAFF TGTGCCAGCAGCTTCTATGAGTGGGCTTTCTTT
TRBJ2-1 NA NA TRBV19 CASSTGGSLVNEQFF TGTGCCAGTAGTACCGGGGGTAGCTTGGTCAATGAGCAGTTCTTC
TRBJ2-7 NA NA TRBV19 CASRPPVGVPNWPEQYF TGTGCCAGTAGGCCCCCAGTAGGGGTCCCAAACTGGCCCGAGCAGTACTTC
TRBJ2-5 TRBD1 NA TRBV2 CATQLRDRGLGTQYF TGTGCCACCCAATTACGGGACAGAGGCCTAGGGACCCAGTACTTC
TRBJ2-7 TRBD2 NA TRBV10-3 CAISGTSGHSYEQYF TGTGCCATCAGTGGCACTAGCGGGCACTCCTACGAGCAGTACTTC
TRBJ2-7 TRBD2 once TRBV5-4 CASSPPGLGSYEQYF TGTGCCAGCAGCCCCCCGGGACTAGGGTCCTACGAGCAGTACTTC
TRBJ1-5 NA NA TRBV28 CASSFGQGYQPQHF TGTGCCAGCAGTTTTGGGCAGGGGTATCAGCCCCAGCATTTT
TRBJ1-2 NA NA TRBV9 CASSVSEENYGYTF TGTGCCAGCAGCGTATCCGAGGAGAACTATGGCTACACCTTC
TRBJ2-7 TRBD1 NA TRBV19 CASSRLYSDRGVFYEQYF TGTGCCAGTAGTAGGTTGTATTCGGACAGGGGAGTTTTCTACGAGCAGTACTTC
TRBJ2-7 NA NA TRBV7-2 CASRSRGASYEQYF TGTGCCAGCCGTTCCCGGGGCGCTTCCTACGAGCAGTACTTC
TRBJ1-1 NA NA TRBV9 CASSGAPRPNTEAFF TGTGCCAGCAGCGGAGCCCCCCGCCCGAACACTGAAGCTTTCTTT
TRBJ1-1 NA NA TRBV13 CASSRLGRVTREGAEAFF TGTGCCAGCAGCCGCCTCGGCAGGGTGACCCGCGAAGGAGCTGAAGCTTTCTTT
TRBJ1-1 NA NA TRBV27 CASSIYGLNTEAFF TGTGCCAGCAGTATTTACGGGCTGAACACTGAAGCTTTCTTT
TRBJ2-4 NA NA TRBV15 CATSRDRENIQYF TGTGCCACCAGCAGAGATCGGGAAAACATTCAGTACTTC
TRBJ1-2 NA once TRBV2 CASAGNILGGYTF TGTGCCAGCGCGGGTAACATTCTGGGGGGCTACACCTTC
TRBJ2-3 NA NA TRBV20-1 CSAPQGNTQYF TGCAGTGCACCACAGGGTAATACGCAGTATTTT
TRBJ2-7 NA NA TRBV5-1 CASSPTGRYEQYF TGCGCCAGCAGCCCGACAGGCCGCTACGAGCAGTACTTC
TRBJ2-3 TRBD1 NA TRBV11-3 CASSPGTGTDTQYF TGTGCCAGCAGCCCCGGGACAGGGACAGATACGCAGTATTTT
TRBJ2-2 TRBD2 NA TRBV6-6 CASGIASGRAGELFF TGTGCCAGCGGTATTGCTAGCGGGAGGGCCGGGGAGCTGTTTTTT
TRBJ1-2 NA NA TRBV14 CASSQVAGVGGYTF TGTGCCAGCAGCCAAGTGGCAGGGGTCGGTGGCTACACCTTC
TRBJ1-2 NA NA TRBV20-1 CSADGVGGYTF TGCAGTGCTGACGGCGTAGGGGGCTACACCTTC
TRBJ2-1 TRBD2 NA TRBV7-8 CASSFGTSTNEQFF TGTGCCAGCAGCTTTGGGACTAGCACCAATGAGCAGTTCTTC
TRBJ1-3 NA NA TRBV2 CASSVAGSSGNTIYF TGTGCCAGCAGTGTGGCAGGCTCCTCTGGAAACACCATATATTTT
TRBJ2-2 TRBD2 NA TRBV2 CASGLAEMNTGELFF TGTGCCAGCGGACTAGCGGAGATGAACACCGGGGAGCTGTTTTTT
TRBJ2-2 TRBD1 NA TRBV23-1 CASSLDRDRRNTGELFF TGCGCCAGCAGTCTAGACAGGGACAGGCGCAACACCGGGGAGCTGTTTTTT
TRBJ1-3 NA once TRBV7-3 CASSLRGSSGNTIYF TGTGCCAGCAGCTTACGCGGGAGCTCTGGAAACACCATATATTTT
TRBJ2-4 NA NA TRBV15 CATSFRPDRTKNIQYF TGTGCCACCAGCTTCCGACCCGACAGGACCAAAAACATTCAGTACTTC
TRBJ2-6 NA NA TRBV5-4 CASSPLRDSGANVLTF TGTGCCAGCAGCCCATTACGGGACTCTGGGGCCAACGTCCTGACTTTC
TRBJ2-1 TRBD2 NA TRBV7-2 CASSLALLAGEQFF TGTGCCAGCAGCTTAGCGCTACTAGCGGGTGAGCAGTTCTTC
TRBJ2-2 NA NA TRBV5-4 CASSPGGRDPGELFF TGTGCCAGCAGCCCCGGAGGGCGGGATCCCGGGGAGCTGTTTTTT
TRBJ2-7 TRBD1 NA TRBV9 CASSVEGQGRNEQYF TGTGCCAGCAGCGTAGAGGGACAGGGGCGCAACGAGCAGTACTTC
TRBJ2-5 NA NA TRBV21-1 CASSKARGAKETQYF TGTGCCAGCAGCAAAGCGCGGGGGGCCAAAGAGACCCAGTACTTC
TRBJ1-1 TRBD1 NA TRBV5-1 CASSSDRAGTEAFF TGCGCCAGCAGCTCGGACAGGGCGGGCACTGAAGCTTTCTTT
TRBJ2-5 NA NA TRBV20-1 CSAATGETQYF TGCAGTGCTGCTACAGGGGAGACCCAGTACTTC
TRBJ2-1 TRBD2 NA TRBV11-2 CASSSFGSGVDEQFF TGTGCCAGCAGCTCCTTCGGTAGCGGGGTGGATGAGCAGTTCTTC